Below, one TCR beta chain is given with its context. The antigen remains unidentified. Everyone who donated was a Caucasian adult who lived in Nashville, Tennessee. V lost 5 bases and J 2 bases, leaving 16 bases between the germline ends. Germline V gives CDR1 MDHEN, CDR2 SYDVKM. This CDR3 comprises 16 residues. This entry comes from a study of shared clonotypes between healthy human individuals. Original processing notes: Sequence data from immunoSEQ were junction-only and lacked quality scores; consequently, filtering differed. Profiled with immunoSEQ multiplex PCR; TCRdb holds only in-frame clones, not every one. The V and J calls and clone size were taken over from that table, and D and trimming were inferred from the DNA. The sample holds about 470,000 clones, about 85% seen once. Study observations and caveats: A limitation of the genetic and exposure-history diversity represented arose from few donors.

The sequenced sample consisted of PBMCs. The clonotype originates from a woman aged 40 to 55 in good health. Some clones in this sample may be carry-over from other donors' samples. The chain uses TRBV28 and TRBJ1-5; D perhaps matches TRBD1 (6 bases). The CDR3 DNA reads as TGTGCCAGCAGTATAAACACAGGGTTTGGCAATCAGCCCCAGCATTTT. This translates into CASSINTGFGNQPQHF.